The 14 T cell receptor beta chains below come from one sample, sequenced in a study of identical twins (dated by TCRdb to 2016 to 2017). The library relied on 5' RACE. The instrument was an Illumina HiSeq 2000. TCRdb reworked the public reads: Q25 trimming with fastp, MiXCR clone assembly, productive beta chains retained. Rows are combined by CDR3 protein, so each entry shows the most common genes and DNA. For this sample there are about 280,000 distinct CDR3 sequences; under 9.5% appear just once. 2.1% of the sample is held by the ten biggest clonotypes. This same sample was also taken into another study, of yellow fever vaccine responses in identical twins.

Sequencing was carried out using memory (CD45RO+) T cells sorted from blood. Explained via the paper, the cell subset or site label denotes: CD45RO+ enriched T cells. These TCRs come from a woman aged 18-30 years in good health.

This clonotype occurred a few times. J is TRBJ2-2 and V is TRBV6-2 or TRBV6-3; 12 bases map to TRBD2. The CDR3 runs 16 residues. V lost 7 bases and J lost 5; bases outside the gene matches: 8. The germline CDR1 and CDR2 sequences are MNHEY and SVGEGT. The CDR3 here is CASTTPTSGRTGELFF. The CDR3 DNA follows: TGTGCCAGCACAACTCCGACTAGCGGGAGAACCGGGGAGCTGTTTTTT.

The CDR3 sequence: CASSSLGQGNYEQYV. The DNA of the CDR3 is TGTGCCAGCAGTTCCTTAGGACAGGGGAACTACGAGCAGTACGTC. The chain is built from TRBV27 and TRBJ2-7; TRBD1 matches at 9 bases. The trim removed 4 bases at V and 3 bases at J, leaving 7 bases unmatched. The CDR3 has 15 amino acids. Germline CDR1 reads MNHEY; CDR2 reads SMNVEV (reference sequence).

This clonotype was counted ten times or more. CDR3: CASSFGGRDSPLHF. CDR3 nucleotide sequence: TGTGCCAGCAGTTTTGGGGGTAGGGATTCACCCCTCCACTTT. This chain links TRBV28 with TRBJ1-6; TRBD1 is a possible D gene (5 bases). Germline CDR1 is MDHEN and CDR2 is SYDVKM. The CDR3 length is 14 residues. The V and J ends lost 3 bases and 8 bases respectively, with 11 bases between them.

The CDR3 spells CASSRGAGLSTDTQYF. Here the CDR3 DNA reads TGTGCCAGCAGTAGGGGGGCGGGGCTGAGCACAGATACGCAGTATTTT. The chain combines TRBV12-3 or TRBV12-4 with TRBJ2-3, with D perhaps given as TRBD1 or TRBD2 (6 bases each). V was trimmed by 5 bases and J by 0 bases, leaving 15 bases between them. This CDR3 spans 16 amino acids.

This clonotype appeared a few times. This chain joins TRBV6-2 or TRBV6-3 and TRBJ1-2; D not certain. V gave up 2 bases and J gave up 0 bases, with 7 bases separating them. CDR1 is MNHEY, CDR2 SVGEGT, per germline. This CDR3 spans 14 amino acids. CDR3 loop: CASSYQLANYGYTF. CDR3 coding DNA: TGTGCCAGCAGTTACCAGTTAGCTAACTATGGCTACACCTTC.

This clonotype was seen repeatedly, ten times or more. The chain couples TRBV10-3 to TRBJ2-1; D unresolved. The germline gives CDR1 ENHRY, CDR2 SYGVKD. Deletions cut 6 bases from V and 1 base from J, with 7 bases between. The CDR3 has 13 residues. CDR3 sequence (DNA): TGTGCCATCAGCGGTTTGTCCTACAATGAGCAGTTCTTC. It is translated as CAISGLSYNEQFF.

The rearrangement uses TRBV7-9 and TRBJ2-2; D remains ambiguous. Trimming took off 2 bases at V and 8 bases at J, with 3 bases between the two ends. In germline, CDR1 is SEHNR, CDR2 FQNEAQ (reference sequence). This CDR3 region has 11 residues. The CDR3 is CASSLLGELFF. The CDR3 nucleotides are TGTGCCAGCAGCTTACTAGGGGAGCTGTTTTTT.

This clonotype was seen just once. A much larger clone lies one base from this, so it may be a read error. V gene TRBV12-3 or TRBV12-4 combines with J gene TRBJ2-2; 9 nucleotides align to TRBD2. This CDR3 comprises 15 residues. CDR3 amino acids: CASSSGLANTGELLF. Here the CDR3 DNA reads TGTGCCAGCAGTTCCGGACTAGCGAACACCGGGGAGCTGTTATTT.

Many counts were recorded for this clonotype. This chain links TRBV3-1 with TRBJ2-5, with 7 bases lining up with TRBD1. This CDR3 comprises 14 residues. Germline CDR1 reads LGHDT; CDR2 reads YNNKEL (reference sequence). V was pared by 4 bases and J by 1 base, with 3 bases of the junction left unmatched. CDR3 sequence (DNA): TGTGCCAGCAGCCCGGGACAGTTCCAAGAGACCCAGTACTTC. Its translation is CASSPGQFQETQYF.

The chain's CDR3 is CASGVPDYGYTF. CDR3 DNA sequence: TGTGCCAGTGGGGTCCCCGACTATGGCTACACCTTC. V and J are TRBV28 and TRBJ1-2, with D unclear. The CDR3 spans 12 residues. Germline loops: CDR1 MDHEN, CDR2 SYDVKM. V was cut by 9 bases and J by 3 bases, with 11 bases left in between.

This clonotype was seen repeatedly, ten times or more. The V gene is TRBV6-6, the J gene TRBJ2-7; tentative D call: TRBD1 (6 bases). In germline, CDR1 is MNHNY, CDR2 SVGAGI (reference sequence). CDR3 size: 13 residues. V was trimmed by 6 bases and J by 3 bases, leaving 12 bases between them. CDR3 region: CASSPQGIYEQYF. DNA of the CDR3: TGTGCCAGCAGCCCACAGGGTATCTACGAGCAGTACTTC.

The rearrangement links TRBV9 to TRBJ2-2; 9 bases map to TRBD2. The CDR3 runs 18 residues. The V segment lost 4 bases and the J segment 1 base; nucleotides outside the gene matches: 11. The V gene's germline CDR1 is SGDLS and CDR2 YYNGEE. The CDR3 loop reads CASSPRGAGGGNTGELFF. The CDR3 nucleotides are TGTGCCAGCAGCCCCCGGGGAGCGGGGGGTGGGAACACCGGGGAGCTGTTTTTT.

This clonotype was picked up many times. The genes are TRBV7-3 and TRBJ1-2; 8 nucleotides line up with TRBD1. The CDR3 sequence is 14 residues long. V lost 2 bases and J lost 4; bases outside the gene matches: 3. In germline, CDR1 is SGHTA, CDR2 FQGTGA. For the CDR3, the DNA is TGTGCCAGCAGCTTAGGGACAGGCTCCTATGGCTACACCTTC. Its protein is CASSLGTGSYGYTF.

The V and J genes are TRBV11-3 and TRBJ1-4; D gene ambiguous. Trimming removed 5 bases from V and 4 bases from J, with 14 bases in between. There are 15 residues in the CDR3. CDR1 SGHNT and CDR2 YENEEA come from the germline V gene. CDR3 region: CASSPDSGYNEKLFF. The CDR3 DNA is TGTGCCAGCAGCCCCGACTCGGGATATAATGAAAAACTGTTTTTT.